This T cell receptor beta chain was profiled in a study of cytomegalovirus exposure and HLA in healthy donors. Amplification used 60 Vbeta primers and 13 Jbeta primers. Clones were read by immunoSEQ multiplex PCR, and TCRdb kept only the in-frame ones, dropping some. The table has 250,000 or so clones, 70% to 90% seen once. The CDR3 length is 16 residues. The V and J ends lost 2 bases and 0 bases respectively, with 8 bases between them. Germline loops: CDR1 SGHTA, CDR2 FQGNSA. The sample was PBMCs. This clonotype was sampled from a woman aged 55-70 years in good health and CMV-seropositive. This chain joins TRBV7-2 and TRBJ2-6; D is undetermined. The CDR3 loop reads CASSLPRVSGANVLTF. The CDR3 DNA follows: TGTGCCAGCAGCTTACCTCGTGTCTCTGGGGCCAACGTCCTGACTTTC. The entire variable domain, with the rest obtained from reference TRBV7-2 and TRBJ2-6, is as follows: GAGVSQSPSNKVTEKGKDVELRCDPISGHTALYWYRQSLGQGLEFLIYFQGNSAPDKSGLPSDRFSAERTGGSVSTLTIQRTQQEDSAVYLCASSLPRVSGANVLTFGAGSRLTVL.